The entry below describes one T cell receptor (beta chain). This entry comes from a study of CD8 T cells in Susac syndrome. RNA was extracted with the RNeasy kit, and a quantity of about 0.45 to 1 ug was reverse transcribed using random hexamers. TCR beta CDR3 was amplified by immunoSEQ multiplex PCR. This amplification extended across 54 Vbeta and 13 Jbeta segments. Each CDR3 protein is one row after TCRdb ran MiXCR on the immunoSEQ multiplex PCR reads. The data show 160,000 or so distinct CDR3 sequences, approximately 94% seen once. It was negative isolation that provided the CD8+ and CD4+ T cells, whereas TEMRA cells were enriched by FACS. The CDR3 spans 13 residues. Germline lookup yields CDR1 SEHNR and CDR2 FQNEAQ (reference sequence). The V and J ends lost 11 bases and 5 bases, in that order; junction bases with no gene match: 7.

The gene calls are TRBV7-9 and TRBJ2-2; 8 nucleotides line up with TRBD2. The sequence came from a human donor with multiple sclerosis. Sequenced material: CD4+ T cells from PBMCs. CDR3 coding DNA: TGTGCCGCCGGGACTAGAGAGACCGGGGAGCTGTTTTTT. Translating gives CAAGTRETGELFF.